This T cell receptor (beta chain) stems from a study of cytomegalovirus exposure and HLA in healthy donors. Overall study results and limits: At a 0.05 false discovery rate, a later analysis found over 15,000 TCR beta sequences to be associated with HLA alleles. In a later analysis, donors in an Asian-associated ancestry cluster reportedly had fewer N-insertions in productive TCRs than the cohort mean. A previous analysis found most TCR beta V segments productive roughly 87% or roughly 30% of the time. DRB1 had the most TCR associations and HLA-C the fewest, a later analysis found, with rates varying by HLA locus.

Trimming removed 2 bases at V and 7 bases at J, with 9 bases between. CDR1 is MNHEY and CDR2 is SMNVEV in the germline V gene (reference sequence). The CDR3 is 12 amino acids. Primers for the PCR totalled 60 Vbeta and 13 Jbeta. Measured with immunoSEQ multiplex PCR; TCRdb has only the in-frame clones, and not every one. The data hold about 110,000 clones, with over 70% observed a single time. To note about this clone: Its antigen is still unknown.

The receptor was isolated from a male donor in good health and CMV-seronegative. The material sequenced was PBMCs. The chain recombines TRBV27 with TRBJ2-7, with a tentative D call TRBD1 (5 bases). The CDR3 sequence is CASSLPGSEQYF. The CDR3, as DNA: TGTGCCAGCAGTTTACCAGGGTCGGAGCAGTACTTC.